The source of this T cell receptor beta chain is a study of T cells in Graves' hyperthyroidism and ophthalmopathy. Amplified TCR beta CDR3 regions came from RNA transcripts. The study used the HTBI primer set for a first-round RT-PCR of the TCR CDR3. Using its own MiXCR run on the multiplex PCR reads, TCRdb lists one record per CDR3 protein. The top ten clones hold roughly 30% of a sample with around 180,000 distinct CDR3 sequences, about 18% of them seen once. The table lists this clonotype with many counts. CDR1 and CDR2 (germline): MGHDK, SYGVNS. The CDR3 runs 13 residues. V lost 3 bases to trimming and J lost 10 bases, with 12 bases between them.

The TCR originated in a woman aged 50 to 65 with Graves' hyperthyroidism. V and J are TRBV25-1 and TRBJ2-2, with D unclear. Sequenced sample: blood. In DNA form, the CDR3 reads TGTGCCAGCAGTGAGTTCCGACGAGCGGAGCTGTTTTTT. Encoded protein: CASSEFRRAELFF.